This TCR beta chain stems from a study of CD8+ T cells in alopecia areata. Study-wide context: Severity among treated patients was scored by the percentage of scalp area affected. Findings and caveats of the study: Scalp lesions, especially in alopecia totalis/universalis, had higher clonality than normal scalp. Scalp and blood samples kept many expanded lesional clones throughout tofacitinib.

Extraction of RNA preceded its reverse transcription into cDNA, which served as the sequencing template. Sequenced by immunoSEQ multiplex PCR; TCRdb stores in-frame clones only, minus some. The table shows fewer than 250,000 clones, with roughly two fifths occurring only once. There are a few counts of this clone. Its target is unknown. Noted treatment: oral pan-JAK inhibitor, 5-10 mg twice daily. Specimens obtained from alopecia areata patients comprised lesional scalp punch biopsies and peripheral blood. This clonotype was sampled from a human donor with alopecia areata. The material sequenced was CD4+ T cells sorted from blood, taken around week 37, from a patient treated with tofacitinib.

CDR3 DNA: TGCGCCAGCAGCGTACTCTCTGGGGCCAACGTCCTGACTTTC. It yields the protein CASSVLSGANVLTF. The chain employs TRBV5-1 and TRBJ2-6; no definite D call. This CDR3 has 14 residues. V was cut by 4 bases and J by 0 bases, with 5 bases left in between. CDR1 SGHRS and CDR2 YFSETQ come from the germline V gene. Supplemented by reference TRBV5-1 and TRBJ2-6, the full variable domain reads KAGVTQTPRYLIKTRGQQVTLSCSPISGHRSVSWYQQTPGQGLQFLFEYFSETQRNKGNFPGRFSGRQFSNSRSEMNVSTLELGDSALYLCASSVLSGANVLTFGAGSRLTVL.